The 11 T cell receptor beta chains reported below all come from one sample, sequenced in a study of T cell responses to AZD1222 COVID-19 vaccine. Only in-frame clones appear in the TCRdb table, and some are missing; sequencing was by immunoSEQ multiplex PCR. The sample includes approximately 46,000 clones, roughly 80% of them seen just once. Sequenced material: peripheral blood, taken on day 0 of AZD1222 vaccination. These receptor sequences come from an adult in good health.

The chain recombines TRBV28 with TRBJ2-7; D possibly uses TRBD1 or TRBD2 (6 bases each). Trimming shortened V by 9 bases and J by 2 bases, and 17 bases separated the two germline ends. Germline CDR1 MDHEN, CDR2 SYDVKM. The length of the CDR3 is 14 residues. CDR3 in amino acids: CASSKGGTPYEQYV. CDR3 sequence (DNA): TGTGCCAGTAGCAAAGGGGGGACCCCCTACGAGCAGTACGTC.

The rearrangement joins TRBV19 to TRBJ1-5; TRBD1 aligns across 7 bases. V was pared by 6 bases and J by 4 bases, with 9 bases of the junction left unmatched. Germline V CDR1 and CDR2: LNHDA, SQIVND (reference sequence). This CDR3 is 15 amino acids long. CDR3 amino acids: CASSIGTVNNQPQHF. The CDR3 coding sequence is TGTGCCAGTAGCATCGGGACAGTAAATAATCAGCCCCAGCATTTT.

The chain links TRBV2 to TRBJ2-7; D may be TRBD1 (6 bases). V lost 6 bases and J 5 bases, leaving 14 bases between the germline ends. The CDR3 contains 13 residues. CDR1 and CDR2 (germline): SNHLY, FYNNEI. This CDR3 reads CASSPGVIHEQYF. The CDR3 DNA sequence: TGTGCCAGCAGCCCAGGGGTAATCCACGAGCAGTACTTC.

V is TRBV19 and J is TRBJ1-5; D might be TRBD1 (5 bases). With 7 bases removed from V and 3 bases from J, the gap between germline ends came to 16 bases. The V gene's germline CDR1 is LNHDA and CDR2 SQIVND (reference sequence). The CDR3 is 15 amino acids. The CDR3 loop reads CASTVPGGYNQPQHF. The CDR3 DNA reads TGTGCCAGTACCGTTCCGGGGGGTTACAATCAGCCCCAGCATTTT.

This rearrangement joins TRBV5-1 to TRBJ1-1; D is unresolved. The CDR3 is 14 residues long. Germline V lookup: CDR1 SGHRS, CDR2 YFSETQ. Trimming removed 2 bases from V and 4 bases from J, with 12 bases in between. Written as DNA, the CDR3 is TGCGCCAGCAGCTTCCCGGGAATAGGCACTGAAGCTTTCTTT. This gives the protein CASSFPGIGTEAFF. The whole variable domain, filled in from reference TRBV5-1 and TRBJ1-1, reads KAGVTQTPRYLIKTRGQQVTLSCSPISGHRSVSWYQQTPGQGLQFLFEYFSETQRNKGNFPGRFSGRQFSNSRSEMNVSTLELGDSALYLCASSFPGIGTEAFFGQGTRLTVV.

The chain joins TRBV27 to TRBJ1-4; D is ambiguous. The CDR3 runs to 15 residues. Looked up from germline, CDR1 is MNHEY and CDR2 is SMNVEV (reference sequence). Trimming stripped 3 bases from V and 4 bases from J, with 12 bases between. The CDR3 DNA follows: TGTGCCAGCAGTTTTTCCGTACGGGGTAATGAAAAACTGTTTTTT. Translating gives CASSFSVRGNEKLFF.

The genes are TRBV6-4 and TRBJ1-6; D ambiguous. The germline V gene encodes CDR1 MRHNA and CDR2 SNTAGT. The CDR3 consists of 15 residues. Trimming left V 5 bases short and J 10 bases short, with 18 bases between. Here the CDR3 reads CASSLTSESWSPLHF. The CDR3 DNA reads TGTGCCAGCAGTCTAACCTCCGAAAGTTGGTCACCCCTCCACTTT.

This clone was observed a few times. The rearrangement joins TRBV5-1 to TRBJ2-2; 9 bases agree with TRBD1. CDR1 is SGHRS and CDR2 is YFSETQ in the germline V gene. This CDR3 is built from 17 residues. J was trimmed by 2 bases and V by 4 bases; bases with no gene match: 9. Written as DNA, the CDR3 is TGCGCCAGCAGCCTCGGTGACAGGGGGGTTAACACCGGGGAGCTGTTTTTT. Translation gives CASSLGDRGVNTGELFF. Full variable domain (outside the CDR3, taken from reference TRBV5-1 and TRBJ2-2): KAGVTQTPRYLIKTRGQQVTLSCSPISGHRSVSWYQQTPGQGLQFLFEYFSETQRNKGNFPGRFSGRQFSNSRSEMNVSTLELGDSALYLCASSLGDRGVNTGELFFGEGSRLTVL.

This rearrangement joins TRBV27 to TRBJ2-1; 7 bases match TRBD2. V shed 4 bases, J shed 7 bases, and the junction held 10 bases outside the gene matches. Germline V gene lookup returns CDR1 MNHEY and CDR2 SMNVEV (reference sequence). The CDR3 loop spans 15 amino acids. CDR3 in DNA: TGTGCCAGCAGTTCGTTTGCGGGAGTGTATAATGAGCAGTTCTTC. Translated, it gives CASSSFAGVYNEQFF.

The chain joins TRBV7-9 to TRBJ1-2, with TRBD1 as a possible D gene (5 bases). The V gene lost 5 bases and the J gene lost 4 bases, with 20 bases spanning the gap. Germline V CDR1 and CDR2: SEHNR, FQNEAQ (reference sequence). The CDR3 runs 16 residues. For the CDR3, the DNA is TGTGCCAGCAGCAGGGTTGCCGGGGACCTGGGCTATGGCTACACCTTC. It is translated as CASSRVAGDLGYGYTF.

V usage is TRBV27 and J usage is TRBJ2-5; perhaps TRBD2 as D (6 bases). The CDR3 contains 12 residues. The germline V gene encodes CDR1 MNHEY and CDR2 SMNVEV (reference sequence). V lost 9 bases to trimming and J lost 5 bases, with 13 bases between them. DNA of the CDR3: TGTGCCAGTGGGACTCATGGGGAGACCCAGTACTTC. Translation gives CASGTHGETQYF.